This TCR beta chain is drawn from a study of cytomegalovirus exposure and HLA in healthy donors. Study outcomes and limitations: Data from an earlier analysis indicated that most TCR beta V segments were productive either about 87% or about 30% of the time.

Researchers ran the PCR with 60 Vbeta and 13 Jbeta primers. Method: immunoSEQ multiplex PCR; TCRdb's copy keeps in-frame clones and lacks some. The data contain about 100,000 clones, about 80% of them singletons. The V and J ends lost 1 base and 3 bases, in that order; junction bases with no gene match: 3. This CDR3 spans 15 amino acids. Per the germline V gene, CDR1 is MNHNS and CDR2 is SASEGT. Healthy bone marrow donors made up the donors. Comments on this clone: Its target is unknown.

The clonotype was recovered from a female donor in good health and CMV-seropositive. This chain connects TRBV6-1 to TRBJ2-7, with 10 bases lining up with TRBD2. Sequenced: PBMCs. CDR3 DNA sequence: TGTGCCAGCAGTGAAGGGCCTAGCGGGAGCTACGAGCAGTACTTC. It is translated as CASSEGPSGSYEQYF.